The TCR beta chain under discussion was sequenced for a study of control samples from healthy donors and cancer patients. TCRdb's copy holds only in-frame clones and misses some; the assay was immunoSEQ multiplex PCR. The sample gives about 130,000 clones, about nine tenths of which show up once; 2% to 2.5% is in the top ten. CDR3 size: 17 residues. The junction had 17 bases not matched to a gene; V was cut back by 4 bases and J by 8 bases. Germline V CDR1 and CDR2: KGHSH, LQKENI. The clonotype comes from a man between 18 and 29 years old in good health. J is TRBJ2-1 and V is TRBV18; 7 nucleotides align to TRBD2. Sequencing was done on a sample of blood. The DNA of the CDR3 is TGTGCCAGCTCACGCCTTAATAGCGGGCAAGGCGTGTATGAGCAGTTCTTC. It yields the protein CASSRLNSGQGVYEQFF.